Listed below are T cell receptor beta chains from one sample, sequenced in a study of T cell changes during pregnancy in multiple sclerosis. TCRdb keeps only in-frame clones here, not all; method: immunoSEQ multiplex PCR. The sample carries some 60,000 clones, around 93% recorded once. The source was peripheral blood, collected in the second trimester of pregnancy. The receptors were sampled from a female donor in good health, enrolled as a control in a pregnancy study. Both conserved end residues are part of each CDR3. Fields, in order: CDR3 length, D gene, clone size, V gene, J gene, CDR3 DNA, CDR3 protein. The D gene is left open where the match is weak. A row's size may be missing; if present it is once, few, many or a size class.

cdr3_length: 13
d_call: .
clone_size: .
v_call: TRBV4-1
j_call: TRBJ2-3
cdr3_nt: TGCGCCAGCAGCCTCCGGGACTCAGATACGCAGTATTTT
cdr3_aa: CASSLRDSDTQYF

cdr3_length: 12
d_call: TRBD2
clone_size: .
v_call: TRBV10-3
j_call: TRBJ2-1
cdr3_nt: TGTGCCATCAGTAGCGGGGGTTATGAGCAGTTCTTC
cdr3_aa: CAISSGGYEQFF

cdr3_length: 16
d_call: TRBD2
clone_size: .
v_call: TRBV11-3
j_call: TRBJ2-1
cdr3_nt: TGTGCCAGCAGCTTAGGTTACGGAGCGGGAGAGGGCGAGCAGTTCTTC
cdr3_aa: CASSLGYGAGEGEQFF

cdr3_length: 14
d_call: .
clone_size: .
v_call: TRBV5-1
j_call: TRBJ2-7
cdr3_nt: TGCGCCAGCAGCTTGGAGGCGGCCAATTACGAGCAGTACTTC
cdr3_aa: CASSLEAANYEQYF

cdr3_length: 16
d_call: .
clone_size: .
v_call: TRBV9
j_call: TRBJ2-3
cdr3_nt: TGTGCCAGCAGCTCGTACAGGGGGGGATCCACAGATACGCAGTATTTT
cdr3_aa: CASSSYRGGSTDTQYF

cdr3_length: 16
d_call: .
clone_size: .
v_call: TRBV5-6
j_call: TRBJ1-6
cdr3_nt: TGTGCCAGCAGCTTAAGGGGGATGTCCTATAATTCACCCCTCCACTTT
cdr3_aa: CASSLRGMSYNSPLHF

cdr3_length: 17
d_call: .
clone_size: .
v_call: TRBV11-2
j_call: TRBJ2-3
cdr3_nt: TGTGCCAGCAGGAGACTGGCGCCGAGTATTCTCGCAGATACGCAGTATTTT
cdr3_aa: CASRRLAPSILADTQYF

cdr3_length: 14
d_call: .
clone_size: .
v_call: TRBV19
j_call: TRBJ1-2
cdr3_nt: TGTGCCAGTAGTATATCCTCCTCAGACTATGGCTACACCTTC
cdr3_aa: CASSISSSDYGYTF

cdr3_length: 13
d_call: .
clone_size: .
v_call: TRBV5-4
j_call: TRBJ1-2
cdr3_nt: TGTGCCAGCAGCTTGGCCGGTAACTATGGCTACACCTTC
cdr3_aa: CASSLAGNYGYTF

cdr3_length: 17
d_call: .
clone_size: .
v_call: TRBV30
j_call: TRBJ2-7
cdr3_nt: TGTGCCTGGAGTGGATTATGGGGGCGGGGGCGCTCCTACGAGCAGTACTTC
cdr3_aa: CAWSGLWGRGRSYEQYF

cdr3_length: 20
d_call: TRBD2
clone_size: .
v_call: TRBV11-2
j_call: TRBJ2-3
cdr3_nt: TGTGCCAGCAGCTTAGATCTAGTGTCGGGACTAGCGGGGACCACAGATACGCAGTATTTT
cdr3_aa: CASSLDLVSGLAGTTDTQYF

cdr3_length: 14
d_call: .
clone_size: .
v_call: TRBV19
j_call: TRBJ2-1
cdr3_nt: TGTGCCAGTAGTCCCGAGATTAATTACAATGAGCAGTTCTTC
cdr3_aa: CASSPEINYNEQFF

cdr3_length: 15
d_call: .
clone_size: .
v_call: TRBV27
j_call: TRBJ2-7
cdr3_nt: TGTGCCAGCAGTTTATATCGGGACTGGGGCTACGAGCAGTACTTC
cdr3_aa: CASSLYRDWGYEQYF

cdr3_length: 19
d_call: TRBD2
clone_size: .
v_call: TRBV5-1
j_call: TRBJ2-7
cdr3_nt: TGCGCCAGCAGCTGGGGGACTAGCGGGAGACGGTTGGGCTCCTACGAGCAGTACTTC
cdr3_aa: CASSWGTSGRRLGSYEQYF

cdr3_length: 16
d_call: TRBD2
clone_size: .
v_call: TRBV5-6
j_call: TRBJ2-5
cdr3_nt: TGTGCCAGCAGCACCGGACTAGCGGGGGGTCAAGAGACCCAGTACTTC
cdr3_aa: CASSTGLAGGQETQYF

cdr3_length: 16
d_call: .
clone_size: .
v_call: TRBV9
j_call: TRBJ2-2
cdr3_nt: TGTGCCAGCAGCGTAGGAGGGGGGGCGAACAGCGGGGAGCTGTTTTTT
cdr3_aa: CASSVGGGANSGELFF

cdr3_length: 13
d_call: .
clone_size: .
v_call: TRBV6-5
j_call: TRBJ1-2
cdr3_nt: TGTGCCAGCAGTTACTCTACTAACTATGGCTACACCTTC
cdr3_aa: CASSYSTNYGYTF

cdr3_length: 19
d_call: TRBD1
clone_size: .
v_call: TRBV19
j_call: TRBJ1-1
cdr3_nt: TGTGCCAGTAGTATACTCCAGGGTTGGGACAGGGGGTCGGGCACTGAAGCTTTCTTT
cdr3_aa: CASSILQGWDRGSGTEAFF

cdr3_length: 16
d_call: TRBD1
clone_size: .
v_call: TRBV7-9
j_call: TRBJ1-4
cdr3_nt: TGTGCCAGCAGTCCAATACCGGGACAGGGGTCGAAAAAACTGTTTTTT
cdr3_aa: CASSPIPGQGSKKLFF

cdr3_length: 16
d_call: TRBD2
clone_size: few
v_call: TRBV4-2
j_call: TRBJ2-7
cdr3_nt: TGTGCCAGCAGCCAAGGGACTAGCGGGGACCCCTACGAGCAGTACTTC
cdr3_aa: CASSQGTSGDPYEQYF

cdr3_length: 17
d_call: TRBD2
clone_size: .
v_call: TRBV7-2
j_call: TRBJ2-3
cdr3_nt: TGTGCCAGCAGCTCCAGACTAGCGGGAGGGCGAACAGATACGCAGTATTTT
cdr3_aa: CASSSRLAGGRTDTQYF

cdr3_length: 14
d_call: .
clone_size: .
v_call: TRBV2
j_call: TRBJ2-3
cdr3_nt: TGTGCCACCAAAGTCCAGGGAAGCACAGATACGCAGTATTTT
cdr3_aa: CATKVQGSTDTQYF

cdr3_length: 15
d_call: .
clone_size: .
v_call: TRBV6-5
j_call: TRBJ2-3
cdr3_nt: TGTGCCAGCAGCTACCGGCTAGCGTCAACAGATACGCAGTATTTT
cdr3_aa: CASSYRLASTDTQYF

cdr3_length: 16
d_call: TRBD1
clone_size: .
v_call: TRBV27
j_call: TRBJ1-1
cdr3_nt: TGTGCCAGCAGTGCCGACAGGGTGCCTTCTTCCGCTGAAGCTTTCTTT
cdr3_aa: CASSADRVPSSAEAFF

cdr3_length: 15
d_call: TRBD1
clone_size: .
v_call: TRBV4-2
j_call: TRBJ1-4
cdr3_nt: TGTGCCAGCAGCCAAGATGGAACAGGGGGGGAAAAACTGTTTTTT
cdr3_aa: CASSQDGTGGEKLFF

cdr3_length: 12
d_call: .
clone_size: few
v_call: TRBV28
j_call: TRBJ1-1
cdr3_nt: TGTGCCAGCACAGGGCTGCGCACTGAAGCTTTCTTT
cdr3_aa: CASTGLRTEAFF

cdr3_length: 14
d_call: TRBD2
clone_size: .
v_call: TRBV19
j_call: TRBJ2-1
cdr3_nt: TGTGCCAGTAGTGTTAGCGGGGGTGGCAATGAGCAGTTCTTC
cdr3_aa: CASSVSGGGNEQFF

cdr3_length: 17
d_call: TRBD1
clone_size: .
v_call: TRBV4-2
j_call: TRBJ1-1
cdr3_nt: TGTGCCAGCAGCCAGCTGAAGACAGGGGGCGAGAACACTGAAGCTTTCTTT
cdr3_aa: CASSQLKTGGENTEAFF

cdr3_length: 14
d_call: .
clone_size: .
v_call: TRBV6-5
j_call: TRBJ2-2
cdr3_nt: TGTGCCAGCAGTCCCCTACCCGAGACCGGGGAGCTGTTTTTT
cdr3_aa: CASSPLPETGELFF

cdr3_length: 16
d_call: TRBD2
clone_size: .
v_call: TRBV7-9
j_call: TRBJ2-3
cdr3_nt: TGTGCCAGCAGCAGTGCGGGCGGGGGGATAGCAGATACGCAGTATTTT
cdr3_aa: CASSSAGGGIADTQYF

cdr3_length: 15
d_call: .
clone_size: .
v_call: TRBV28
j_call: TRBJ1-3
cdr3_nt: TGTGCCAGCAGATCCCGACAGAACTCTGGAAACACCATATATTTT
cdr3_aa: CASRSRQNSGNTIYF

cdr3_length: 15
d_call: TRBD1
clone_size: .
v_call: TRBV28
j_call: TRBJ2-5
cdr3_nt: TGTGCCAGCAGTTCTGGGGACAGGGCCTTCGAGACCCAGTACTTC
cdr3_aa: CASSSGDRAFETQYF

cdr3_length: 15
d_call: .
clone_size: .
v_call: TRBV28
j_call: TRBJ2-2
cdr3_nt: TGTGCCAGCAGCTGGGGCAGTTCCTACACCGGGGAGCTGTTTTTT
cdr3_aa: CASSWGSSYTGELFF

cdr3_length: 12
d_call: .
clone_size: .
v_call: TRBV5-1
j_call: TRBJ1-2
cdr3_nt: TGCGCCAGCAGCTTGTCGAGCTATGGCTACACCTTC
cdr3_aa: CASSLSSYGYTF